This TCR beta chain derives from a study of post-analysis software for immune sequencing data. On the study more broadly: The cohort encompassed relapsing-remitting, secondary progressive and progressive-relapsing multiple sclerosis disease courses.

Every TCR beta cDNA library bore unique molecular identifiers. TCRdb ran MiXCR on the PCR reads and lists one entry per CDR3 protein. Of hundreds of thousands of distinct CDR3 sequences in the sample, 30% are singletons; the top ten hold roughly 0.54%. The trim removed 5 bases at V and 2 bases at J, leaving 11 bases unmatched. The CDR3 is 15 amino acids. The germline V gene encodes CDR1 SQVTM and CDR2 ANQGSEA. Findings of the study overall: Roughly five TRBV segments occurring more often in patients than controls included TRBV5-6, TRBV5-1 and TRBV20-1. Normalized Chao1 diversity was significantly lower in multiple sclerosis patients than in controls. Batch-mates among the samples co-clustered strongly by F measure.

At least ten counts were recorded for this clonotype. Antigen: not known. The receptor was derived from a girl between 5 and 17 years old with multiple sclerosis. The sample taken for sequencing was blood. V is TRBV29-1 and J is TRBJ1-2; 7 bases line up with TRBD1. CDR3 sequence (DNA): TGCAGCGTTTCTCGAAGGCTGGACAGGAACTATGGCTACACCTTC. It translates to CSVSRRLDRNYGYTF.